What follows are 13 T cell receptor beta chains derived from one specimen sequenced in a study of T cells in Graves' hyperthyroidism and ophthalmopathy. TCR beta CDR3 region amplification was performed from RNA transcripts. The HTBI primer set served for first-round RT-PCR of the TCR CDR3. TCRdb recomputed calls from the multiplex PCR reads with MiXCR, one row per CDR3 protein. The sample consists of approximately 370,000 distinct CDR3 sequences, approximately 15% of them appearing once. The sequencing input was blood. These receptor sequences come from a woman in her twenties or thirties with Graves' hyperthyroidism.

The chain uses TRBV7-2 and TRBJ2-2; 11 bases agree with TRBD1. V lost 3 bases and J lost 6; bases outside the gene matches: 3. CDR1 SGHTA and CDR2 FQGNSA come from the germline V gene. The CDR3 contains 15 residues. The chain's CDR3 is CASSFGTGGSGELFF. The CDR3 DNA reads as TGTGCCAGCAGCTTCGGGACAGGGGGTTCCGGGGAGCTGTTTTTT.

The sample holds many counts of this clonotype. The chain couples TRBV27 to TRBJ1-2; 7 nucleotides align to TRBD1. V dropped 4 bases and J dropped 3; count of bases not matched to a gene: 2. Germline CDR1 is MNHEY and CDR2 is SMNVEV (reference sequence). The CDR3 sequence is 13 residues long. This CDR3 is CASSYRGDYGYTF. The CDR3, as DNA: TGTGCCAGCAGTTACAGGGGTGACTATGGCTACACCTTC.

This clonotype was seen repeatedly, ten times or more. The V and J genes are TRBV7-9 and TRBJ2-1; D not certain. Germline CDR1 is SEHNR and CDR2 is FQNEAQ (reference sequence). V dropped 1 base and J dropped 6 bases, with 22 bases sitting between them. There are 18 residues in the CDR3. DNA of the CDR3: TGTGCCAGCAGCTTAGTGTACGAGGTCGGTACAGTTATCAATGAGCAGTTCTTC. It translates to CASSLVYEVGTVINEQFF.

This clonotype has more than one count but fewer than ten. V gene TRBV28 combines with J gene TRBJ2-2; the match to TRBD1 covers 12 bases. In germline, CDR1 is MDHEN, CDR2 SYDVKM. The CDR3 contains 17 residues. V lost 2 bases to trimming and J lost 6 bases; unmatched junction nucleotides: 7. The CDR3 nucleotides are TGTGCCAGCAGTTTACCGCCGGGACAGGGGGCGCCCGGGGAGCTGTTTTTT. Its translation: CASSLPPGQGAPGELFF.

This rearrangement joins TRBV19 to TRBJ2-1; TRBD2 matches 8 bases. The CDR3 contains 14 residues. With V trimmed by 5 bases and J by 10 bases, 10 bases remained unmatched. CDR1 LNHDA and CDR2 SQIVND come from the germline V gene (reference sequence). This CDR3 is CASSPGTRLIEQFF. For the CDR3, the DNA is TGTGCCAGTAGTCCCGGGACTAGGCTCATCGAGCAGTTCTTC.

V gene TRBV18 combines with J gene TRBJ2-3, with 7 bases matching TRBD1. V lost 10 bases and J lost 3; bases outside the gene matches: 16. CDR1 KGHSH and CDR2 LQKENI come from the germline V gene. There are 16 residues in the CDR3. The CDR3, as DNA: TGTGCCACCATCGGATCGAGAGGGGGCGGGACAGATACGCAGTATTTT. Protein: CATIGSRGGGTDTQYF.

The V and J genes are TRBV14 and TRBJ2-3; the D gene is possibly TRBD2 (7 bases). V dropped 0 bases and J dropped 8 bases, with 24 bases sitting between them. CDR3 length: 18 amino acids. The V gene's germline CDR1 is SGHDN and CDR2 FVKESK. The CDR3 protein is CASSQDRGPSGSTGTQYF. CDR3 sequence (DNA): TGTGCCAGCAGCCAAGATCGGGGGCCTAGCGGCTCCACGGGTACGCAGTATTTT.

The chain joins TRBV10-3 to TRBJ2-5; 7 bases agree with TRBD2. The CDR3 contains 15 residues. The V and J ends lost 6 bases and 3 bases, in that order; junction bases with no gene match: 10. Germline CDR1 and CDR2: ENHRY and SYGVKD. In nucleotides, the CDR3 is TGTGCCATCAGCGCCCGGGGGGTAGCGGAAGAGACCCAGTACTTC. Translation gives CAISARGVAEETQYF.

This clonotype showed up many times. The gene calls are TRBV29-1 and TRBJ2-2, with TRBD1 identical over 7 bases. The CDR3 totals 13 residues. Germline V gene data show CDR1 as SQVTM and CDR2 as ANQGSEA. V was pared by 5 bases and J by 4 bases, with 4 bases of the junction left unmatched. The CDR3 loop reads CSVFRDSTGELFF. The CDR3 DNA follows: TGCAGCGTTTTCCGGGACAGCACCGGGGAGCTGTTTTTT.

The CDR3 region is CASSDGRPGYEQYF. DNA for the CDR3: TGTGCCAGCAGCGACGGGAGGCCGGGCTACGAGCAGTACTTC. V is TRBV7-6 and J is TRBJ2-7; 7 bases are shared with TRBD2. This CDR3 is built from 14 residues. The V gene's germline CDR1 is SGHVS and CDR2 FNYEAQ. V trimming: 5 bases; J trimming: 3 bases; junction bases outside the gene matches: 7.

In its sample, this clonotype was seen many times. The chain joins TRBV7-8 to TRBJ2-1, with 7 nucleotides matching TRBD2. V shed 4 bases, J shed 5 bases, and the junction held 17 bases outside the gene matches. The CDR3 length is 18 residues. Germline V gene lookup returns CDR1 SGHVS and CDR2 FQNEAQ. The chain's CDR3 is CASSSLSGTINRHNEQFF. The CDR3, as DNA: TGTGCCAGCAGCTCCCTTTCCGGGACTATAAACCGTCACAATGAGCAGTTCTTC.

Only a few counts were recorded for this clonotype. The V call is TRBV20-1, the J call TRBJ2-3; maybe TRBD2 (5 bases). Per the germline V gene, CDR1 is DFQATT and CDR2 is SNEGSKA (reference sequence). V lost 0 bases and J 2 bases, leaving 12 bases between the germline ends. The CDR3 is 15 amino acids. CDR3: CSARDRRRNTDTQYF. DNA of the CDR3: TGCAGTGCTAGAGATCGACGGAGGAACACAGATACGCAGTATTTT.

This clonotype has a handful of counts. V gene TRBV9 combines with J gene TRBJ2-5, with 10 bases that match TRBD1. V was pared by 4 bases and J by 2 bases, with 5 bases of the junction left unmatched. Germline lookup yields CDR1 SGDLS and CDR2 YYNGEE. The CDR3 has 15 amino acids. Here the CDR3 reads CASSMDRGGQETQYF. The DNA for the CDR3 is TGTGCCAGCAGCATGGACAGGGGGGGGCAAGAGACCCAGTACTTC. The variable domain in full, completed from reference TRBV9 and TRBJ2-5, reads DSGVTQTPKHLITATGQRVTLRCSPRSGDLSVYWYQQSLDQGLQFLIQYYNGEERAKGNILERFSAQQFPDLHSELNLSSLELGDSALYFCASSMDRGGQETQYFGPGTRLLVL.